This T cell receptor beta chain was sequenced during a study of blood T cell repertoires in COVID-19. Across the study: Whether acute or convalescent, the COVID-19 samples came from the United States, Italy and Spain.

This clone came up once. V was clipped by 2 bases and J by 6 bases; unmatched bases: 15. The CDR3 runs to 18 residues. CDR1 and CDR2 from the germline V gene are SGHTA and FQGNSA. TCRdb's table, derived via immunoSEQ multiplex PCR, lists solely in-frame clones and lacks some. The table records a few hundred thousand clones, 87% of them present only once. Source material: PBMCs or T cells enriched from blood (not recorded which). This TCR derives from a woman in her fifties or sixties who had recovered from COVID-19. The chain links TRBV7-2 to TRBJ1-5, with 8 bases lining up with TRBD1. The DNA for the CDR3 is TGTGCCAGCAGCTTACGAGGGACAGGCACCTTTTTCACTCAGCCCCAGCATTTT. It codes for CASSLRGTGTFFTQPQHF. The whole variable domain, filled in from reference TRBV7-2 and TRBJ1-5, reads GAGVSQSPSNKVTEKGKDVELRCDPISGHTALYWYRQSLGQGLEFLIYFQGNSAPDKSGLPSDRFSAERTGGSVSTLTIQRTQQEDSAVYLCASSLRGTGTFFTQPQHFGDGTRLSIL.